Shown below are 9 T cell receptor beta chains from a single sample sequenced in a study of blood T cell repertoires in COVID-19. Only in-frame clones appear in the TCRdb table, and some are missing; sequencing was by immunoSEQ multiplex PCR. The top ten hold approximately 6.6% of the sample, which has 100,000 to 150,000 clones, 85% seen once. The specimen sequenced was peripheral blood. These TCRs come from a man older than 75 with active or convalescent COVID-19.

The rearrangement uses TRBV19 and TRBJ2-1; the match to TRBD2 covers 9 bases. CDR1 and CDR2 (germline): LNHDA, SQIVND (reference sequence). V shed 7 bases and J 4 bases; nucleotides not matched to a gene: 11. This CDR3 region has 16 residues. Here the CDR3 DNA reads TGTGCCAGTACCGATGGAGCGGGGGGAAGGTACAATGAGCAGTTCTTC. It specifies CASTDGAGGRYNEQFF.

The chain couples TRBV1 to TRBJ1-1. TRBV1 is deemed a pseudogene. There are 20 residues in the CDR3. The CDR3, as DNA: TGCACCAGCAGCCAAGGTCCTACCGGGGGTCCCACTTCCCTGAACACTGAAGCTTTCTTT. It is translated as CTSSQGPTGGPTSLNTEAFF.

V is TRBV2 and J is TRBJ2-3; 7 nucleotides align to TRBD2. Trimming cost V 7 bases and J 1 base; bases outside gene matches: 11. Germline lookup yields CDR1 SNHLY and CDR2 FYNNEI. This CDR3 comprises 16 residues. The CDR3 region is CASTPEKAGRTDTQYF. The CDR3, as DNA: TGTGCCAGCACCCCTGAAAAAGCGGGGCGCACAGATACGCAGTATTTT.

The rearrangement uses TRBV6-1 and TRBJ2-2; 7 nucleotides agree with TRBD2. The CDR3 spans 14 residues. Germline trimming cut 7 bases from V and 8 bases from J; bases unmatched to any gene: 10. Germline values: CDR1 MNHNS, CDR2 SASEGT. The CDR3 loop is CASIRGGDPGELFF. CDR3 sequence (DNA): TGTGCCAGCATAAGGGGAGGGGACCCGGGGGAGCTGTTTTTT.

The chain uses TRBV7-9 and TRBJ1-5; 11 bases agree with TRBD1. The CDR3 consists of 15 residues. Germline CDR1 SEHNR, CDR2 FQNEAQ (reference sequence). With 5 bases clipped from V and 6 bases from J, the junction kept 6 bases outside the gene matches. CDR3 in DNA: TGTGCCAGCAGCCCCGGACAGGGGGCAAGTCAGCCCCAGCATTTT. It specifies CASSPGQGASQPQHF.

V usage is TRBV5-4 and J usage is TRBJ2-2, with D unresolved. The CDR3 runs to 16 residues. Germline V lookup: CDR1 SGHNT, CDR2 YYREEE (reference sequence). V was cut by 0 bases and J by 1 base, with 10 bases left in between. CDR3 DNA sequence: TGTGCCAGCAGCTTGGTTGTGACAATGAACACCGGGGAGCTGTTTTTT. Its translation is CASSLVVTMNTGELFF.

V gene TRBV14 combines with J gene TRBJ1-1; 12 bases align to TRBD1. Germline-derived CDR1 and CDR2 are SGHDN and FVKESK. The length of the CDR3 is 23 residues. V shed 0 bases, J shed 0 bases, and the junction held 20 bases outside the gene matches. The CDR3: CASSQEIGSGFGTGGRLNTEAFF. DNA of the CDR3: TGTGCCAGCAGCCAAGAGATAGGATCTGGTTTCGGGACAGGGGGCCGGCTGAACACTGAAGCTTTCTTT.

V gene TRBV24-1 combines with J gene TRBJ2-1; 7 bases fit TRBD2. V was clipped by 5 bases and J by 2 bases; unmatched bases: 2. Germline assignment: CDR1 KGHDR and CDR2 SFDVKD. This CDR3 spans 14 amino acids. The CDR3 region has the DNA TGTGCCACCAGTGTAAGCGGGGCCTACAATGAGCAGTTCTTC. It codes for CATSVSGAYNEQFF.

This chain links TRBV7-2 with TRBJ2-1, with 12 bases identical to TRBD2. The junction had 7 bases not matched to a gene; V was cut back by 5 bases and J by 8 bases. The CDR3 runs to 15 residues. In germline, CDR1 is SGHTA, CDR2 FQGNSA. CDR3 in DNA: TGTGCCAGCAGCCCGCGACTAGCGGGAGCCGATGAGCAGTTCTTC. This sequence encodes CASSPRLAGADEQFF.